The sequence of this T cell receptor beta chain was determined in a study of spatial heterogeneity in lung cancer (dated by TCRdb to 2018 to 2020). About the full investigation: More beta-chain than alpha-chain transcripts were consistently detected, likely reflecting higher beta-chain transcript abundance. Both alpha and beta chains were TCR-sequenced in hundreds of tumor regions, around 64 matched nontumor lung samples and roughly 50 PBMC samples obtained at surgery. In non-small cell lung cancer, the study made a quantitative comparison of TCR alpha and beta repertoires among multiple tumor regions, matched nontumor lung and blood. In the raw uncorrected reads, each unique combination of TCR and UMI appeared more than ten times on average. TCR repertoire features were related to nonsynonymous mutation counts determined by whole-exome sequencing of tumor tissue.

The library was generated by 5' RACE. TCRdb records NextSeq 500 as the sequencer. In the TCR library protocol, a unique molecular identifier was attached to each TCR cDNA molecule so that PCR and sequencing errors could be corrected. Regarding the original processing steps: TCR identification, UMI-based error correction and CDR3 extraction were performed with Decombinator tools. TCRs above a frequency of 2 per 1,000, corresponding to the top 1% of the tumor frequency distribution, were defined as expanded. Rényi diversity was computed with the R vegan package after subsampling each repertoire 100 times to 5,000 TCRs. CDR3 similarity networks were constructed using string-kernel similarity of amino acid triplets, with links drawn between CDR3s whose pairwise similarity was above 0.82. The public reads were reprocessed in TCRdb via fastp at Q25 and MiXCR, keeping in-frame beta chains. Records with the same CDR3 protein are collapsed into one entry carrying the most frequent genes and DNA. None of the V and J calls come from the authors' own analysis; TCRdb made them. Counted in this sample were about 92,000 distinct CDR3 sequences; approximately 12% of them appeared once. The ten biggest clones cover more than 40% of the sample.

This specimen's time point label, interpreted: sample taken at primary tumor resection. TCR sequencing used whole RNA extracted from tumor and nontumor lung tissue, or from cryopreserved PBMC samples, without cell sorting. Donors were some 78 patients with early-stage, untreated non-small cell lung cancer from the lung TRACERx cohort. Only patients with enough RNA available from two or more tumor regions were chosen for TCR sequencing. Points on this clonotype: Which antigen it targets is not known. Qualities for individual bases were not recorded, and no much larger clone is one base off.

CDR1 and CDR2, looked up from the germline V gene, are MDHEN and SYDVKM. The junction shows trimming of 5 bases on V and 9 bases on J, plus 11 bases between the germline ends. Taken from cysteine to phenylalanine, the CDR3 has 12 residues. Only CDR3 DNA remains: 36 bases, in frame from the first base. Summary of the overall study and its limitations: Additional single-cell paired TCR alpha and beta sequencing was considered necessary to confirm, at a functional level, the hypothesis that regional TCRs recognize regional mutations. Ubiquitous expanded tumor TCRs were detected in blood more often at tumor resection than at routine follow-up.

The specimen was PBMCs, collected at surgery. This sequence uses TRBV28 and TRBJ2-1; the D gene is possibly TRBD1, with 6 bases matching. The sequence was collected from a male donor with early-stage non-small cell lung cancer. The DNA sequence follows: TGTGCCAGCAGTATCACAGGGTTTGAGCAGTTCTTC. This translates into CASSITGFEQFF.